Sequencing of this TCR beta chain was carried out in a study of cytomegalovirus exposure and HLA in healthy donors. Overall study: The approximately 120 million unique TCR beta sequences, from about 170 million T cells, were found by an earlier analysis.

Findings and limits, study-wide: In a later analysis, at a false discovery rate of 0.05, about 17,000 TCR beta sequences matched HLA alleles. Certain sequence variants were highly shared and formed a cluster, and this cluster was likely a sequencing artifact. High sensitivity and specificity were reportedly achieved when the classifier diagnosed cytomegalovirus status.

The ends lost 7 bases at V and 5 bases at J; junction bases unmatched: 5. Germline CDR1 and CDR2: SNHLY and FYNNEI. The CDR3 sequence is 14 residues long. PCR primers comprised 60 Vbeta and 13 Jbeta primers. This table comes from immunoSEQ multiplex PCR, and its TCRdb copy is limited to in-frame clones, with some not included. This sample yields some 140,000 clones, of which roughly 85% are seen a single time; 6% to 7.5% belongs to the top ten. Turning to this clone: What it binds is unknown.

The chain combines TRBV2 with TRBJ2-1, with 10 bases matching TRBD2. Sequenced material: PBMCs. The sequence was obtained from a man in his forties or fifties in good health and CMV-seropositive. CDR3 DNA sequence: TGTGCCAGCATCTCTAGCGGGAGAGACAATGAGCAGTTCTTC. As protein: CASISSGRDNEQFF.